A single sample gave rise to the 12 T cell receptor beta chains below, sequenced in a study of patients and donors after allogeneic stem cell transplantation. TCRdb itself ran the RT-PCR reads through MiXCR, one entry per CDR3 protein. The repertoire holds about 960,000 distinct CDR3 sequences, 15% to 20% seen once, with 5% to 6.5% in the top ten. Sequences were obtained from blood, either unsorted or a sorted T cell fraction (not recorded which). The receptors shown here come from a human donor who was either an allogeneic HSCT recipient or a stem cell or donor lymphocyte infusion donor (not recorded which). It is not recorded whose cells these are; they may come from a transplant donor.

This clonotype appeared a few times. The chain carries TRBV6-1 and TRBJ2-3; D is unclear. This CDR3 comprises 15 residues. The V and J ends lost 6 bases and 0 bases respectively, with 13 bases between them. In germline, CDR1 is MNHNS, CDR2 SASEGT. The CDR3 DNA is TGTGCCAGCAGAAGGATGACTGGGAGCACAGATACGCAGTATTTT. It specifies CASRRMTGSTDTQYF.

This clonotype has ten or more counts. The gene calls are TRBV7-2 and TRBJ2-5; 9 bases map to TRBD2. Germline assignment: CDR1 SGHTA and CDR2 FQGNSA. The CDR3 contains 16 residues. J was trimmed by 7 bases and V by 5 bases; bases with no gene match: 14. The CDR3 reads CASSPQTSGEGWTQYF. The CDR3 DNA is TGTGCCAGCAGCCCACAGACTAGCGGAGAGGGGTGGACCCAGTACTTC.

This clonotype was recorded a few times. The V gene is TRBV29-1, the J gene TRBJ2-5; D is uncertain. The length of the CDR3 is 14 residues. Germline CDR1 SQVTM, CDR2 ANQGSEA. Trimming took off 4 bases at V and 3 bases at J, with 15 bases between the two ends. The CDR3 DNA reads TGCAGCGTTGCGGTCCCGGCAGACGAAGAGACCCAGTACTTC. Translation: CSVAVPADEETQYF.

The chain recombines TRBV15 with TRBJ2-3; D is undetermined. Per germline, CDR1 LNHNV and CDR2 YYDKDF (reference sequence). The CDR3 spans 15 residues. V gave up 1 base and J gave up 4 bases, with 12 bases separating them. CDR3 residues: CATSRGGRFADTQYF. CDR3 nucleotide sequence: TGTGCCACCAGCAGAGGAGGCCGATTTGCAGATACGCAGTATTTT. Based on the CDR3 plus reference TRBV15 and TRBJ2-3, the full variable domain is DAMVIQNPRYQVTQFGKPVTLSCSQTLNHNVMYWYQQKSSQAPKLLFHYYDKDFNNEADTPDNFQSRRPNTSFCFLDIRSPGLGDTAMYLCATSRGGRFADTQYFGPGTRLTVL.

The sample holds a few counts of this clonotype. The CDR3 region is CASTPIANTGELFF. Written as DNA, the CDR3 is TGTGCCAGCACCCCTATAGCAAACACCGGGGAGCTGTTTTTT. The chain links TRBV12-3 or TRBV12-4 to TRBJ2-2, with D unresolved. With 7 bases removed from V and 2 bases from J, the gap between germline ends came to 11 bases. The CDR3 length is 14 residues.

J is TRBJ2-5 and V is TRBV6-5; the D is unclear. The CDR3 contains 17 residues. V shed 2 bases and J shed 2 bases, with 18 bases lying between them. Germline assignment: CDR1 MNHEY and CDR2 SVGAGI. In nucleotides, the CDR3 is TGTGCCAGCAGTTACACAAAACTTCTGACGGCACAAGAGACCCAGTACTTC. Protein sequence: CASSYTKLLTAQETQYF.

This clonotype was observed a few times. The rearrangement joins TRBV30 to TRBJ1-2, with 8 positions matching TRBD1. The V gene end was trimmed by 2 bases and the J gene end by 6 bases; junction bases not matched to a gene: 2. The germline gives CDR1 GTSNPN, CDR2 SVGIG (reference sequence). CDR3 size: 12 residues. The CDR3 region is CAWSRTGNGYTF. For the CDR3, the DNA is TGTGCCTGGAGTCGGACAGGGAATGGCTACACCTTC. Variable domain in full (rest from reference TRBV30 and TRBJ1-2): SQTIHQWPATLVQPVGSPLSLECTVEGTSNPNLYWYRQAAGRGLQLLFYSVGIGQISSEVPQNLSASRPQDRQFILSSKKLLLSDSGFYLCAWSRTGNGYTFGSGTRLTVV.

The chain is built from TRBV10-3 and TRBJ2-7; unclear D gene. CDR3 length: 13 amino acids. The V and J ends lost 2 bases and 7 bases respectively, with 12 bases between them. Germline-derived CDR1 and CDR2 are ENHRY and SYGVKD. CDR3 coding DNA: TGTGCCATCAGTGAGGACGTGGTCGGGGAGCAGTACTTC. This sequence encodes CAISEDVVGEQYF.

This clonotype has at least ten counts. The gene calls are TRBV12-3 or TRBV12-4 and TRBJ2-2; 13 positions match TRBD2. The trim removed 6 bases at V and 0 bases at J, leaving 4 bases unmatched. The CDR3 contains 17 residues. The CDR3 DNA sequence: TGTGCCAGCAGCCGACTAGCGGGGGGCTCGAACACCGGGGAGCTGTTTTTT. Its protein product is CASSRLAGGSNTGELFF.

This clonotype was counted a few times. The J gene is TRBJ1-4, the V gene TRBV20-1; no reliable D call. Per the germline V gene, CDR1 is DFQATT and CDR2 is SNEGSKA (reference sequence). The CDR3 totals 16 residues. V shed 5 bases and J shed 3 bases, with 19 bases lying between them. CDR3 bases: TGCAGTGCTCCTCGGGCGGGTTCGCGGGCTAATGAAAAACTGTTTTTT. Translated: CSAPRAGSRANEKLFF.

This clonotype was observed a handful of times. CDR3 region: CASSPPRGPPLNTGELFF. CDR3 DNA sequence: TGTGCCAGCAGCCCTCCGAGGGGACCACCTTTGAACACCGGGGAGCTGTTTTTT. The chain couples TRBV6-1 to TRBJ2-2, with D perhaps being TRBD1 or TRBD2 (5 bases each). V lost 6 bases and J 1 base, leaving 21 bases between the germline ends. Germline loops: CDR1 MNHNS, CDR2 SASEGT. This CDR3 has 18 residues.

This clonotype was picked up a small number of times. The chain carries TRBV12-3 or TRBV12-4 and TRBJ2-7; weak D call: TRBD2 (5 bases). V lost 2 bases, J lost 2 bases, and 13 bases lay in between. This CDR3 is 15 amino acids long. CDR3 loop: CASSLRLARTYEQYF. CDR3 in DNA: TGTGCCAGCAGTTTACGGCTAGCTCGTACCTACGAGCAGTACTTC.